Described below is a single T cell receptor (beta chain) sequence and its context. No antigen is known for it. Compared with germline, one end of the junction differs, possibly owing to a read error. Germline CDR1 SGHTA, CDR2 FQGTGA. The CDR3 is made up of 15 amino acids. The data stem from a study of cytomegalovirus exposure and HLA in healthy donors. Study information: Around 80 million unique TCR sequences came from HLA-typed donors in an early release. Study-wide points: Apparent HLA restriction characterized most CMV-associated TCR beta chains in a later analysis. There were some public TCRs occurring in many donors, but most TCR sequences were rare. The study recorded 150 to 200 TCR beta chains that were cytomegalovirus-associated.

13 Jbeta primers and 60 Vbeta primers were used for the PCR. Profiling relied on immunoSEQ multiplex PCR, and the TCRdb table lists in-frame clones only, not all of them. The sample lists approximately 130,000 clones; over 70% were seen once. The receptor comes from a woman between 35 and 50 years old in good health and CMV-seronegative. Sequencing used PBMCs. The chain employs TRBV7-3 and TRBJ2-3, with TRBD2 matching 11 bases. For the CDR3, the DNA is TGTCCCAGCAGCACCACCCCCGGACTAGCGGGCACGCAGTATTTT. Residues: CPSSTTPGLAGTQYF.